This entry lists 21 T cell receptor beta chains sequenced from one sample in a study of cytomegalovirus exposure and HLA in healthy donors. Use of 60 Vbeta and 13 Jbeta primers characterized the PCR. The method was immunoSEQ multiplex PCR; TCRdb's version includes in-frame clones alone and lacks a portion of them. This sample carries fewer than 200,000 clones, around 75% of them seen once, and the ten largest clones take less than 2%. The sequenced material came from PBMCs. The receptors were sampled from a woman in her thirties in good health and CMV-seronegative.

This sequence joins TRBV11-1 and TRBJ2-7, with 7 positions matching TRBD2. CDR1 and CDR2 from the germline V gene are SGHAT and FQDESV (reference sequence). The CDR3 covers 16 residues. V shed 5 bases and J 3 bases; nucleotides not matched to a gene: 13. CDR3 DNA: TGTGCCAGCAGCCCCCCAAGTGGCCTAGCGGACTACGAGCAGTACTTC. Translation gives CASSPPSGLADYEQYF.

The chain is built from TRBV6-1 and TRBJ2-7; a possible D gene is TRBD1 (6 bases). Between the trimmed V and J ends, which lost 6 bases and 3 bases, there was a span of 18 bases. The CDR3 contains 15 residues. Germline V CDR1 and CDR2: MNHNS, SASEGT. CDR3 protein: CASRGALGQIYEQYF. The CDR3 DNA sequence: TGTGCCAGCAGGGGGGCCCTCGGACAGATCTACGAGCAGTACTTC.

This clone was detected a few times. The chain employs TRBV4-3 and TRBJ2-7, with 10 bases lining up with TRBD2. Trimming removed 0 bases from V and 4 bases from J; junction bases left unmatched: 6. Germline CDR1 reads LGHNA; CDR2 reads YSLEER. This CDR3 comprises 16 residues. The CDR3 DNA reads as TGCGCCAGCAGCCAAGATTCGAGCGGGAGGGCTTACGAGCAGTACTTC. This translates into CASSQDSSGRAYEQYF.

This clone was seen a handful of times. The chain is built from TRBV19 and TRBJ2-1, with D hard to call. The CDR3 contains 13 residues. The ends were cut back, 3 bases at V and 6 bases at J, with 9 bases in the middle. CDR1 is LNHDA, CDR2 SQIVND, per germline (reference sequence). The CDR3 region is CASSISRSNEQFF. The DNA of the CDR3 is TGTGCCAGTAGTATTTCCAGAAGCAATGAGCAGTTCTTC. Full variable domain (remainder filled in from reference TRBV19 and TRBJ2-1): DGGITQSPKYLFRKEGQNVTLSCEQNLNHDAMYWYRQDPGQGLRLIYYSQIVNDFQKGDIAEGYSVSREKKESFPLTVTSAQKNPTAFYLCASSISRSNEQFFGPGTRLTVL.

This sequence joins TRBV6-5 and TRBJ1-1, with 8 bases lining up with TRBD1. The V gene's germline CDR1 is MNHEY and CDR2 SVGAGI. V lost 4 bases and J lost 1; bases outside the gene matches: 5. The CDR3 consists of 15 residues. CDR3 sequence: CASSSWTGTNTEAFF. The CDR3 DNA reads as TGTGCCAGCAGTTCTTGGACAGGGACGAACACTGAAGCTTTCTTT.

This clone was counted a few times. CDR3 nucleotides: TGTGCCAGCAGTTCCACAGGGGAATATGGCTACACCTTC. The encoded protein is CASSSTGEYGYTF. V gene TRBV6-5 combines with J gene TRBJ1-2; 7 bases agree with TRBD1. Germline V gene sequence: CDR1 MNHEY, CDR2 SVGAGI. The CDR3 totals 13 residues. The junction had 4 bases not matched to a gene; V was cut back by 4 bases and J by 5 bases.

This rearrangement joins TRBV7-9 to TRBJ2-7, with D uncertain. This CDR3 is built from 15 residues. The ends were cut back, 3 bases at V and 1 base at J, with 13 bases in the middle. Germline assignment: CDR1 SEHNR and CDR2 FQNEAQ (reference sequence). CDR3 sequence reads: CASSFGTALSYEQYF. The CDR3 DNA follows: TGTGCCAGCAGCTTCGGCACAGCCCTTTCCTACGAGCAGTACTTC.

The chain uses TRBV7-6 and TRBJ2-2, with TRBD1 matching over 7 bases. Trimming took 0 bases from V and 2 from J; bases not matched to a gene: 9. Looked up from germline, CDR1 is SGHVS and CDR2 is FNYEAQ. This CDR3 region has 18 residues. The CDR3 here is CASSLAGGLQLNTGELFF. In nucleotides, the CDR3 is TGTGCCAGCAGCTTAGCAGGGGGCCTACAACTTAACACCGGGGAGCTGTTTTTT.

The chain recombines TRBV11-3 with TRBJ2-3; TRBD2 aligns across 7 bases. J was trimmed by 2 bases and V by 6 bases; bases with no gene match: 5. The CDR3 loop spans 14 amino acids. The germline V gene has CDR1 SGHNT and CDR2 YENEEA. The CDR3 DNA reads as TGTGCCAGCAGTAGAGCGGGACTCACAGATACGCAGTATTTT. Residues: CASSRAGLTDTQYF.

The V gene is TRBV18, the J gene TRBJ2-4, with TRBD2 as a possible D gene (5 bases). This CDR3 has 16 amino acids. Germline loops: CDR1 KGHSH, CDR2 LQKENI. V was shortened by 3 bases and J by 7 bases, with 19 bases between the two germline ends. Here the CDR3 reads CASSPDVASSGNIQYF. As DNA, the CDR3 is TGTGCCAGCTCACCGGATGTGGCCTCCTCGGGGAACATTCAGTACTTC.

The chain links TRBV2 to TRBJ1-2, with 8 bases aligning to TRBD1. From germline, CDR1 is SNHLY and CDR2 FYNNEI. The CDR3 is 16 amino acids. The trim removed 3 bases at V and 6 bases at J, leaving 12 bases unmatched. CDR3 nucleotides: TGTGCCAGCAGTGACCCGGGAAACAGGGGGTCGGATGGCTACACCTTC. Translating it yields CASSDPGNRGSDGYTF.

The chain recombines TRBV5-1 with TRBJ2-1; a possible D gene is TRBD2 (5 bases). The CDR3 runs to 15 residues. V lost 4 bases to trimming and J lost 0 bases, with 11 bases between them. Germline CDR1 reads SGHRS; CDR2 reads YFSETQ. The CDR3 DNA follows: TGCGCCAGCAGCCCGACTACTAGCTCCTACAATGAGCAGTTCTTC. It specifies CASSPTTSSYNEQFF.

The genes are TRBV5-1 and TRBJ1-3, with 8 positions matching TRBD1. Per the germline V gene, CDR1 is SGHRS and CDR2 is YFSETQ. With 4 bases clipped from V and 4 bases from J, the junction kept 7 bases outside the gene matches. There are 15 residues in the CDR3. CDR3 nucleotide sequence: TGCGCCAGCAGCACGACAGGGGTAAAAGGAAACACCATATATTTT. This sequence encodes CASSTTGVKGNTIYF. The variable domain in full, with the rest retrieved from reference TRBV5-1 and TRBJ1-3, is KAGVTQTPRYLIKTRGQQVTLSCSPISGHRSVSWYQQTPGQGLQFLFEYFSETQRNKGNFPGRFSGRQFSNSRSEMNVSTLELGDSALYLCASSTTGVKGNTIYFGEGSWLTVV.

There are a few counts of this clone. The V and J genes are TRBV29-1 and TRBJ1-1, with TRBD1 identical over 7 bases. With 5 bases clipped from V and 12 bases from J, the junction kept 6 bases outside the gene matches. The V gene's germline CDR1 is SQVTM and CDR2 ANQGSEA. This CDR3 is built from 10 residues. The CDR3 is CSVRQGLSFF. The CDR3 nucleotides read TGCAGCGTTCGACAGGGATTATCTTTCTTT.

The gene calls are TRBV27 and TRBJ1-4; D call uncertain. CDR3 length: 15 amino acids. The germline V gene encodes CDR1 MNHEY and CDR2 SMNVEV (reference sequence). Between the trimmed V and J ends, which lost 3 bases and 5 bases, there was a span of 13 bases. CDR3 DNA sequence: TGTGCCAGCAGTTTCACGGGCAGACTAAATGAAAAACTGTTTTTT. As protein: CASSFTGRLNEKLFF.

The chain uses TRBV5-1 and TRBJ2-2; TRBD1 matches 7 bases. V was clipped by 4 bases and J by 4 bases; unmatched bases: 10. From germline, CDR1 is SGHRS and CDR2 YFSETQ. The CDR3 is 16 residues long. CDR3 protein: CASSETSGTVTGELFF. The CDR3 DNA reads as TGCGCCAGCAGCGAAACGTCCGGGACAGTCACCGGGGAGCTGTTTTTT.

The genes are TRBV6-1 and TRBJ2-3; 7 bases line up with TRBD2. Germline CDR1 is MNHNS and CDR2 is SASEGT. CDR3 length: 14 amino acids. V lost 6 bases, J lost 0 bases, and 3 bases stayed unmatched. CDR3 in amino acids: CASRTSKSTDTQYF. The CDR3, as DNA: TGTGCCAGCAGGACTAGCAAGAGCACAGATACGCAGTATTTT.

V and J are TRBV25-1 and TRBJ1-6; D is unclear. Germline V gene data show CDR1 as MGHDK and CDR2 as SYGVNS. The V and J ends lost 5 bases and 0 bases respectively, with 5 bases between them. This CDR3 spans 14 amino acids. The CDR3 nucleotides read TGTGCCAGCAGTCCCGGCTCCTATAATTCACCCCTCCACTTT. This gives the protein CASSPGSYNSPLHF.

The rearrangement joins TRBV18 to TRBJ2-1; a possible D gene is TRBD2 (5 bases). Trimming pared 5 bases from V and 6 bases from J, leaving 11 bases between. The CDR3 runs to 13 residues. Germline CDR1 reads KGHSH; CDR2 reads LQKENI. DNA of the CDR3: TGTGCCAGCTCAGCAGGACTCGTCAATGAGCAGTTCTTC. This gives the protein CASSAGLVNEQFF.

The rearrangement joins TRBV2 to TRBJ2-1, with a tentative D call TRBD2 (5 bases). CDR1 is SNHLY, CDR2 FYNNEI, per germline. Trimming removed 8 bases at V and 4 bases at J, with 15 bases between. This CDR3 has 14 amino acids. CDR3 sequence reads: CASGPTGIYNEQFF. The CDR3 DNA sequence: TGTGCCAGCGGGCCTACCGGGATATACAATGAGCAGTTCTTC.

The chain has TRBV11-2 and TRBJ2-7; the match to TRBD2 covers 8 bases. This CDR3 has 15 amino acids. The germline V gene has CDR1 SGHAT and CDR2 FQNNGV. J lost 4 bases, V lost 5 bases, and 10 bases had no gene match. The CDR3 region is CASSPGGGNQYEQYF. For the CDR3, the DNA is TGTGCCAGCAGCCCGGGCGGGGGGAACCAATACGAGCAGTACTTC.